The rows below give T cell receptor beta chains drawn from one sample of a study of T cell repertoires in cytomegalovirus infection. For these receptors, no antigen is known. TCRdb reprocessed the reads via MiXCR and lists one record per CDR3 protein. Of 700,000 to 900,000 distinct CDR3 sequences in the sample, 25% to 35% were seen once. This specimen consisted of cultured CD8+ T cells from PBMCs, obtained from culture after CMV antigen stimulation. These receptor sequences come from a human donor in good health (CMV status not recorded). Some clones in this sample may be carry-over from other donors' samples. Both conserved end residues are part of each CDR3. A D gene is named only where the DNA matches it firmly. Expanded clones are given a class, and other clones once, few, many or no size at all.

J gene | clone size | D gene | V gene | CDR3 DNA | CDR3 protein
TRBJ2-5 | . | TRBD2 | TRBV20-1 | TGCAGTGCTAGAGATGGGAGCGGGGGGTACCAAGAGACCCAGTACTTC | CSARDGSGGYQETQYF
TRBJ1-1 | . | . | TRBV7-9 | TGTGCCAGCAGCGGTCACAGGGTGTTTGAAGCTTTCTTT | CASSGHRVFEAFF
TRBJ1-5 | . | . | TRBV27 | TGTGCCAGCAGCCAGAGGAGGCGGCAGCCCCAGCATTTT | CASSQRRRQPQHF
TRBJ2-2 | few | TRBD1 | TRBV4-1 | TGCGCCAGCAGCCGAGGAGACAGGGAACAAAGGGAGCTGTTTTTT | CASSRGDREQRELFF
TRBJ2-1 | . | TRBD2 | TRBV5-1 | TGCGCCAGCAGCATATCAGAGGGAGGGGTTCGGAATGAGCAGTTCTTC | CASSISEGGVRNEQFF
TRBJ2-5 | few | . | TRBV12-3/TRBV12-4 | TGTGCCAGCAGTTTTAGGCGGCAGAGCTTGTTGACCCAGTACTTC | CASSFRRQSLLTQYF
TRBJ2-1 | . | . | TRBV27 | TGTGCCAGCAGTTTATCCAATACGGGACCAAAATACAATGAGCAGTTCTTC | CASSLSNTGPKYNEQFF
TRBJ2-1 | many | . | TRBV6-2/TRBV6-3 | TGTGCCAGCACTCCCCATCCCGGGACCATCAATGAGCAGTTCTTC | CASTPHPGTINEQFF
TRBJ1-5 | many | . | TRBV4-3 | TGCGCCAGCAGCCAAGGTTCCGGAGGAAGTCAGCCCCAGCATTTT | CASSQGSGGSQPQHF
TRBJ1-5 | . | . | TRBV19 | TGTGCCAGTAGTATAGTCCAGGGCCTAGAGATCGTCTATAGCAATCAGCCCCAGCATTTT | CASSIVQGLEIVYSNQPQHF
TRBJ2-3 | few | TRBD1 | TRBV27 | TGTGCCAGCAGTTCTCCCCTGGGGACAGGGGACGATACGCAGTATTTT | CASSSPLGTGDDTQYF
TRBJ1-1 | . | . | TRBV3-1 | TGTGCCAGCAGCCCCGGGCACTCGAACACTGAAGCTTTCTTT | CASSPGHSNTEAFF
TRBJ2-1 | many | TRBD2 | TRBV7-6 | TGTGCCAGCAGCCCGGCGGGGGGTAAATACAATGAGCAGTTCTTC | CASSPAGGKYNEQFF
TRBJ1-2 | few | TRBD1 | TRBV9 | TGTGCCAGCAGCGCCGGGACAGGGAGACCTAACTATGGCTACACCTTC | CASSAGTGRPNYGYTF
TRBJ2-3 | . | . | TRBV29-1 | TGCAGCGTTGTGCACAGGCTCTACACAGATACGCAGTATTTT | CSVVHRLYTDTQYF
TRBJ1-1 | . | . | TRBV4-3 | TGCGCCAGCAGCCGCGGACAGTTCAACACTGAAGCTTTCTTT | CASSRGQFNTEAFF
TRBJ1-5 | few | . | TRBV27 | TGTGCCAGCAGTATTCTGCAGGGCAATCAGCCCCAGCATTTT | CASSILQGNQPQHF
TRBJ2-1 | few | . | TRBV27 | TGTGCCAGCAGACTGGGCTACGCTAGCTCCTACAATGAGCAGTTCTTC | CASRLGYASSYNEQFF
TRBJ2-7 | few | . | TRBV5-4 | TGTGCCAGCAGCATGCCCGGGACAAGTTCCTACGAGCAGTACTTC | CASSMPGTSSYEQYF
TRBJ2-7 | . | TRBD2 | TRBV7-9 | TGTGCCAGCAGCTTAGGAGGGACTAGTGCAACCTACGAGCAGTACTTC | CASSLGGTSATYEQYF
TRBJ1-1 | many | . | TRBV7-2 | TGTGCCAGCAGCCTTCCGATGGGGGGGCTGGTGAACACTGAAGCTTTCTTT | CASSLPMGGLVNTEAFF
TRBJ2-1 | once | TRBD2 | TRBV6-2/TRBV6-3 | TGTGCCAGCAGTTACTCGCGGGGGACCCTTGTTGAGCAGTTCTTC | CASSYSRGTLVEQFF
TRBJ2-7 | . | . | TRBV6-1 | TGTGCCAGCAGTGACGGACAGTTAAAGAACTCCTACGAGCAGTACTTC | CASSDGQLKNSYEQYF
TRBJ1-4 | . | . | TRBV7-4 | TGTGCCAGCAGCTTGGCGCGGACGGGGGAGGAAAAACTGTTTTTT | CASSLARTGEEKLFF
TRBJ1-2 | . | . | TRBV2 | TGTGCCAGCAGTGGTAAAGGCTACACCTTC | CASSGKGYTF
TRBJ2-7 | few | . | TRBV6-5 | TGTGCCAGCAGCCTACTTGGGAGCTCCTACGAGCAGTACTTC | CASSLLGSSYEQYF
TRBJ2-2 | . | . | TRBV2 | TGTGCCGACTCGCCAGGACCGGGGGAGCTGTTTTTT | CADSPGPGELFF
TRBJ1-2 | many | . | TRBV25-1 | TGTGCCAGCAGTGCGGGAGGAGACTATGGCTACACCTTC | CASSAGGDYGYTF
TRBJ2-3 | . | . | TRBV6-2/TRBV6-3 | TGTGCCAGCAGTCAAATCTCGGGTCCTCTCTCCGATACGCAGTATTTT | CASSQISGPLSDTQYF
TRBJ2-7 | . | . | TRBV29-1 | TGCAGCGTTGAAAGCGGATACGAGCAGTACTTC | CSVESGYEQYF
TRBJ1-4 | . | . | TRBV4-3 | TGCGCCAGCAGCCAAAAGCCCGGGAGGTCGAATGAAAAACTGTTTTTT | CASSQKPGRSNEKLFF
TRBJ1-5 | few | . | TRBV19 | TGTGCCAGTAGTATGGAGCTTAATCAGCCCCAGCATTTT | CASSMELNQPQHF
TRBJ2-7 | . | TRBD1 | TRBV7-6 | TGTGCCAGCAGCTTAGAGAGACAGGGCTACGAGCAGTACTTC | CASSLERQGYEQYF
TRBJ2-7 | . | . | TRBV6-1 | TGTGCCAGCAGAGACAGTATAGATTACGAGCAGTACTTC | CASRDSIDYEQYF
TRBJ2-3 | once | . | TRBV27 | TGTGCCAGCACCTCCCGGGGTGGCACAGATACGCAGTATTTT | CASTSRGGTDTQYF
TRBJ1-4 | . | TRBD1 | TRBV27 | TGTGCCAGCAGGGGACAGGGTGAAAAACTGTTTTTT | CASRGQGEKLFF
TRBJ1-3 | . | TRBD1 | TRBV4-1 | TGCGCCAGCAGCCACCCCGGGACAGGGGACGGAAACACCATATATTTT | CASSHPGTGDGNTIYF
TRBJ1-2 | few | . | TRBV6-2/TRBV6-3 | TGTGCCAGCGGATACAGGGTTGGCTACACCTTC | CASGYRVGYTF
TRBJ1-2 | . | . | TRBV19 | TGTGCCAGTAGTATCGTGAATTTCGAGGGCTACACCTTC | CASSIVNFEGYTF
TRBJ1-2 | . | . | TRBV19 | TGTGCCAGTAGTAGGGCGGCAGGCGCTAACTATGGCTACACCTTC | CASSRAAGANYGYTF
TRBJ2-3 | few | . | TRBV6-5 | TGTGCCAGCAGTTACCTTGGGGGAGAAGATACGCAGTATTTT | CASSYLGGEDTQYF
TRBJ1-5 | . | TRBD1 | TRBV19 | TGTGCCAGTAGTATATTCGCAGGGGGAGATCAGCCCCAGCATTTT | CASSIFAGGDQPQHF
TRBJ1-3 | . | TRBD1 | TRBV10-3 | TGTGCCATCAGTGAGTCGACAGGGAGCGGAAACACCATATATTTT | CAISESTGSGNTIYF
TRBJ2-1 | . | TRBD2 | TRBV6-6 | TGTGCCAGCAGTGGCCTTACCGGGAGGGATGAGCAGTTCTTC | CASSGLTGRDEQFF
TRBJ1-2 | few | . | TRBV4-2 | TGTGCCAGCAGCTCTCGAGGCTGGCAGGGCTATGGCTACACCTTC | CASSSRGWQGYGYTF
TRBJ2-5 | . | . | TRBV15 | TGTGCCACCAGCACCACGAAGCTTAATGATGAGACCCAGTACTTC | CATSTTKLNDETQYF
TRBJ1-4 | . | TRBD1 | TRBV6-6 | TGTGCCAGCAGTGGGGACAGGGGCGACTTAAGTAGGGACGATGAAAAACTGTTTTTT | CASSGDRGDLSRDDEKLFF
TRBJ1-1 | . | . | TRBV11-1 | TGTGCCAGCAGCATCCAGGGGTCTTACACTGAAGCTTTCTTT | CASSIQGSYTEAFF
TRBJ2-1 | . | . | TRBV9 | TGTGCCAGCAGCGGGACCGGGTCTCCCTACAATGAGCAGTTCTTC | CASSGTGSPYNEQFF
TRBJ1-1 | . | . | TRBV7-9 | TGTGCCAGCAACAAAGAGACTGAAGCTTTCTTT | CASNKETEAFF
TRBJ2-7 | few | . | TRBV7-8 | TGTGCCAGCAGCTTAGAAACTCTCTACGAGCAGTACTTC | CASSLETLYEQYF
TRBJ1-1 | . | . | TRBV6-1 | TGTGCCAGCAACTCTGGGGGGAACACTGAAGCTTTCTTT | CASNSGGNTEAFF
TRBJ2-3 | few | . | TRBV27 | TGTGCCAGCAGTTTCTCTTACAGGGGCACAGATACGCAGTATTTT | CASSFSYRGTDTQYF
TRBJ2-1 | few | . | TRBV6-2/TRBV6-3 | TGTGCCAGCAGTTACTCAGTCGAAAGCTCCTACAATGAGCAGTTCTTC | CASSYSVESSYNEQFF
TRBJ1-1 | . | TRBD1 | TRBV7-6 | TGTGCCAGCAGCTTTGAGACAGGGAGGGGTAGGAGGGCTGAAGCTTTCTTT | CASSFETGRGRRAEAFF
TRBJ1-5 | . | . | TRBV15 | TGTGCCACCAGCAGACTAAATGGCAATCAGCCCCAGCATTTT | CATSRLNGNQPQHF